This T cell receptor (beta chain) was sequenced during a study of cytomegalovirus exposure and HLA in healthy donors. Study-level points and caveats: Accurate prediction of HLA-A and HLA-B alleles (for most subjects) was reportedly achieved from TCR beta sequences. There were about 160 TCR beta chains listed as cytomegalovirus-associated.

Remarks on this clone: Its specificity is not known.

PCR amplification relied on 60 Vbeta primers (plus 13 Jbeta primers). Here immunoSEQ multiplex PCR was the method, and the copy in TCRdb shows in-frame clones only, minus some. The sample table includes about 67,000 clones. The sequence derives from a woman younger than 45 in good health and CMV-seronegative. Sequences were obtained from PBMCs.

CDR3 sequence reads: CASRGYRRWTGANYGYTF. Written as DNA, the CDR3 is TGTGCCAGCAGGGGGTATAGACGGTGGACAGGGGCTAACTATGGCTACACCTTC. This chain connects TRBV9 to TRBJ1-2; the match to TRBD1 covers 9 bases. The CDR3 has 18 amino acids. Germline CDR1 SGDLS, CDR2 YYNGEE. Trimming at V came to 5 bases and at J to 0 bases, leaving 14 bases not matched to a gene.